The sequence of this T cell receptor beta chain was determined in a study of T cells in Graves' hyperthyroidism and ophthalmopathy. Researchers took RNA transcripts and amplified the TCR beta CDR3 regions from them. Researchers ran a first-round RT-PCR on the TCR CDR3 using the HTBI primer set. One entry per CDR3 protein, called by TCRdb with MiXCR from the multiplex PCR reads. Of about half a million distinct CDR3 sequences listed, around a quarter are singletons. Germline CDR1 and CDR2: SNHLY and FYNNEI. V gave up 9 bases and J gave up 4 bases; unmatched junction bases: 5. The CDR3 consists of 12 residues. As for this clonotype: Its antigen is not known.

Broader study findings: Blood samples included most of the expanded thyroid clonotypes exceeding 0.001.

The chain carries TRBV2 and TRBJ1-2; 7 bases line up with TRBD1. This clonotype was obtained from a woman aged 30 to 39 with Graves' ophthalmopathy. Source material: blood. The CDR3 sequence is CASDREGYGYTF. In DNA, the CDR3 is TGTGCCAGTGACAGGGAAGGCTATGGCTACACCTTC.